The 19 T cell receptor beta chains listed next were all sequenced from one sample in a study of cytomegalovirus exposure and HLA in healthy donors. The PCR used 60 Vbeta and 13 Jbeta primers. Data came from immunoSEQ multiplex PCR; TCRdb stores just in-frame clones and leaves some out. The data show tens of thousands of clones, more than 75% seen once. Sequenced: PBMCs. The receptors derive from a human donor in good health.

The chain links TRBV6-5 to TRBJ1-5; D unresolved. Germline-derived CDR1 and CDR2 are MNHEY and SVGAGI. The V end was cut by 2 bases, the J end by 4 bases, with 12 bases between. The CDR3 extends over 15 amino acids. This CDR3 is CASSYGPAGNQPQHF. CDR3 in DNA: TGTGCCAGCAGTTACGGCCCGGCGGGGAATCAGCCCCAGCATTTT.

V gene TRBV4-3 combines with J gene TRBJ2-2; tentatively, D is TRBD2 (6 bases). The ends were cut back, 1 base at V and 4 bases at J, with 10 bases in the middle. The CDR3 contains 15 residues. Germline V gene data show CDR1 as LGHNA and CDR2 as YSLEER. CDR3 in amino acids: CASSQGLAFTGELFF. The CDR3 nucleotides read TGCGCCAGCAGCCAAGGGCTAGCGTTCACCGGGGAGCTGTTTTTT.

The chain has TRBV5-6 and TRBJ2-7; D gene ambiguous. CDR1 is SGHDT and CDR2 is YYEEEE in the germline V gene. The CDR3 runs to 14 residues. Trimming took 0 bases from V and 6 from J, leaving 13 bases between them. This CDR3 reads CASSLGVMRGEQYF. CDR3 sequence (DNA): TGTGCCAGCAGCTTGGGGGTGATGAGAGGCGAGCAGTACTTC.

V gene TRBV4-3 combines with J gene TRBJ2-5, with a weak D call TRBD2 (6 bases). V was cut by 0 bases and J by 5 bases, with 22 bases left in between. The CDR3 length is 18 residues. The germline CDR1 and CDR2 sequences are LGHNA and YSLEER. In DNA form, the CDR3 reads TGCGCCAGCAGCCAAGATCTGGTTAGTAGCGGAGCCCCTGAGACCCAGTACTTC. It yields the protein CASSQDLVSSGAPETQYF.

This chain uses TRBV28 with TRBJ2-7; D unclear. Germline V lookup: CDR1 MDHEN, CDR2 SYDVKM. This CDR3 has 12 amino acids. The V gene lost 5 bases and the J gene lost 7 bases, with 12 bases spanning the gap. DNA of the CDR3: TGTGCCAGCAGTCTCCGGGTCGGGGAGCAGTACTTC. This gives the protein CASSLRVGEQYF.

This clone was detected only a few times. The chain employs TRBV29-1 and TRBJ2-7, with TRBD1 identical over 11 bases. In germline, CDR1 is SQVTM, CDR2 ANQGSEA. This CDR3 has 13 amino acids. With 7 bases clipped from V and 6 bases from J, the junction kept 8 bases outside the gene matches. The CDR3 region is CSGGAGTGGEQYF. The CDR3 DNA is TGCAGCGGCGGCGCCGGGACAGGGGGCGAGCAGTACTTC.

In DNA form, the CDR3 reads TGTGCCAGTAGCAAAACTAGCGGGCACTACAATGAGCAGTTCTTC. Its protein is CASSKTSGHYNEQFF. This sequence joins TRBV19 and TRBJ2-1; 9 bases fit TRBD2. This CDR3 region has 15 residues. V gave up 6 bases and J gave up 3 bases; unmatched junction bases: 6. CDR1 and CDR2 from the germline V gene are LNHDA and SQIVND (reference sequence).

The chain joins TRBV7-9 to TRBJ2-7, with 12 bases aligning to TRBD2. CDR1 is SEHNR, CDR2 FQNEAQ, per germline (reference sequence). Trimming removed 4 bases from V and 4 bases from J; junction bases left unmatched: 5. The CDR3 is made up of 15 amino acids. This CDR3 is CASSSTSGSVYEQYF. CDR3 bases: TGTGCCAGCAGCTCGACTAGCGGGAGTGTATACGAGCAGTACTTC.

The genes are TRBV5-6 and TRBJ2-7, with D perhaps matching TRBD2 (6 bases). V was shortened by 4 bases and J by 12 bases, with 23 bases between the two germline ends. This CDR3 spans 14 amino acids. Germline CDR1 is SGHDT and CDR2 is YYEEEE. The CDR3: CASSRRGSQEPRYF. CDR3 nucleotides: TGTGCCAGCAGCCGTCGGGGGTCCCAGGAGCCGAGGTACTTC. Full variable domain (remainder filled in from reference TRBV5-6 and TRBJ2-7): DAGVTQSPTHLIKTRGQQVTLRCSPKSGHDTVSWYQQALGQGPQFIFQYYEEEERQRGNFPDRFSGHQFPNYSSELNVNALLLGDSALYLCASSRRGSQEPRYFGPGTRLTVT.

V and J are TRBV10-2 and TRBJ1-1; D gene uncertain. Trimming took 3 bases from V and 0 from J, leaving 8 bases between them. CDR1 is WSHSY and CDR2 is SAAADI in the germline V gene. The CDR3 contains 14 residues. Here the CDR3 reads CASSEGRMNTEAFF. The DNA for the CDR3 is TGCGCCAGCAGTGAAGGGAGGATGAACACTGAAGCTTTCTTT.

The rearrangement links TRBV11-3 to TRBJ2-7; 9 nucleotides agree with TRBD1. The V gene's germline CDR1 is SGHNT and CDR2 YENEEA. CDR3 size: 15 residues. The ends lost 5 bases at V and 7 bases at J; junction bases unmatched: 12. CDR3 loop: CASSRRPGQGREQYF. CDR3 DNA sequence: TGTGCCAGCAGCAGACGCCCGGGACAGGGCAGGGAGCAGTACTTC.

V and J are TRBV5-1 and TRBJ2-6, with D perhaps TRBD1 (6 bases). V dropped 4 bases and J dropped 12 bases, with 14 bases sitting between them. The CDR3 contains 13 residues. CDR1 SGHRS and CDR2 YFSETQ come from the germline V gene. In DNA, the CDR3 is TGCGCCAGCAGCAAACAGGGTATTGGCGTCCTGACTTTC. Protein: CASSKQGIGVLTF. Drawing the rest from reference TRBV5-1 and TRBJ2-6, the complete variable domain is KAGVTQTPRYLIKTRGQQVTLSCSPISGHRSVSWYQQTPGQGLQFLFEYFSETQRNKGNFPGRFSGRQFSNSRSEMNVSTLELGDSALYLCASSKQGIGVLTFGAGSRLTVL.

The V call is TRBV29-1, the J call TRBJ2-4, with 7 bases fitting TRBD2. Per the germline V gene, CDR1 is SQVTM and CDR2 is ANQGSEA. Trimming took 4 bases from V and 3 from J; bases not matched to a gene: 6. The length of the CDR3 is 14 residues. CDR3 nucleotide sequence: TGCAGCGTTGGCATTGCGGGGGACAAAAACATTCAGTACTTC. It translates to CSVGIAGDKNIQYF.

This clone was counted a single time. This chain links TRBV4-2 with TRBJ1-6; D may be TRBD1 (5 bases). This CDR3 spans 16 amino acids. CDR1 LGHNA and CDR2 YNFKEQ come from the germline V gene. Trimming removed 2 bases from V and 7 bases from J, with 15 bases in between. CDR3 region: CASSQFGQSGNSPLHF. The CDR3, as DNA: TGTGCCAGCAGCCAATTTGGTCAGTCAGGGAATTCACCCCTCCACTTT.

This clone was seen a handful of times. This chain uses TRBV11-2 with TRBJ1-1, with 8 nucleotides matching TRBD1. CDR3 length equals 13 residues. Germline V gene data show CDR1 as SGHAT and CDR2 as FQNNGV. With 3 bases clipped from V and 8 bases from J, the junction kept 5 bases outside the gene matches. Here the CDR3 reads CASSFIRDREAFF. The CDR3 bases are TGTGCCAGCAGCTTCATCCGGGACAGGGAAGCTTTCTTT.

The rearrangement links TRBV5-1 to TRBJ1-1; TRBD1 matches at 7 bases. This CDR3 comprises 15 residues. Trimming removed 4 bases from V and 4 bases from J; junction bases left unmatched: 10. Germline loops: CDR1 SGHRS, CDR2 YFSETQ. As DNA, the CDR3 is TGCGCCAGCAGCAATGGCCAGGGGGTACTCACTGAAGCTTTCTTT. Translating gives CASSNGQGVLTEAFF.

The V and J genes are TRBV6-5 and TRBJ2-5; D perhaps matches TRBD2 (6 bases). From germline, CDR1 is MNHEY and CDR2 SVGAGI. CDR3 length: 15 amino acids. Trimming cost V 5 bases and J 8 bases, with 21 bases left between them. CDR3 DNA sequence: TGTGCCAGCAGTCCCCTCGGGACTCCCGGAGAAACCCAGTACTTC. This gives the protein CASSPLGTPGETQYF.

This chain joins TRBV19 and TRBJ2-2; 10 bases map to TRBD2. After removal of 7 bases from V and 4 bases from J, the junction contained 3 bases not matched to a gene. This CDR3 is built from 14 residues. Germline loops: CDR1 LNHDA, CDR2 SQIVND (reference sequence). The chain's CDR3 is CASTGTSVTGELFF. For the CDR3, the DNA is TGTGCCAGTACCGGGACTAGCGTCACCGGGGAGCTGTTTTTT.

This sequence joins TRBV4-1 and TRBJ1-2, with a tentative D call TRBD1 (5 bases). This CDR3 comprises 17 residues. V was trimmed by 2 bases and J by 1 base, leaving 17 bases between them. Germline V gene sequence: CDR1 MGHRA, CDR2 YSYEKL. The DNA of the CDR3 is TGCGCCAGCAGCCAACGGCCCTCGACAGAGGTTAACTATGGCTACACCTTC. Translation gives CASSQRPSTEVNYGYTF.